This T cell receptor beta chain was observed in a study of regulatory T cells in long-lasting Graves disease (dated by TCRdb to about 2021). In the study overall: Patients with newly diagnosed Graves' disease had been on antithyroid drugs for under 3 months. Peripheral blood TCR sequencing and RNA sequencing compared persistent Graves' disease patients with newly diagnosed Graves' disease patients. The study was registered as a clinical trial and conducted in China. A total of 33 samples underwent TCR sequencing: around 13 from persistent and roughly 20 from newly diagnosed Graves' disease patients. Points the paper makes about the study in general: Compared with newly diagnosed patients, patients with persistent Graves' disease had lower TCR Shannon entropy and fewer highly expanded clones, which suggests clonal expansion. Sequencing and analysis were limited to the TCR beta chain. Only peripheral blood was studied, because thyroid tissue, the primary lesion, was inaccessible. More public clonotypes were shared among persistent patients (roughly 2,900) than among newly diagnosed patients (roughly 960). Persistent disease showed preferential use of TRBV28, TRBJ1-2 and TRBJ2-5, whereas newly diagnosed disease favored TRBV20-1 and TRBJ2-1. The authors noted that the small sample size was a limitation that may lower accuracy.

Cut back by 8 bases and 3 bases, the V and J ends lie 14 bases apart. From a lookup of the germline V gene (reference sequence), CDR1 and CDR2 are SSHAT and FNYEAQ. Reading from cysteine to phenylalanine, the CDR3 counts 14 amino acids. Only the CDR3 DNA stays, 42 bases, in frame from base 1. As to this clonotype: Its target antigen remains unknown. No much larger clone is present one base from it, and per-base qualities are unavailable.

Library creation used multiplex PCR. Sequencing instrument: Illumina HiSeq 4000. CDR3 regions were amplified by Arm-PCR with iRepertoire HTBI primers to construct TCR beta libraries. Gel purification was performed on PCR products prior to sequencing. The authors processed their data as follows. Gene usage analysis of CDR3 amino acid clonotypes relied on the approximately 60 TRBV and around 13 TRBJ segments identified across samples. Filtered high-quality paired reads were merged into contigs using COPE and FqMerger. BLAST was used to align contigs to IMGT TRBV, TRBD and TRBJ reference genes, with CDR3 defined following IMGT. Clonotypes above 0.1% frequency were classified as highly expanded clones. Shannon entropy was used to measure repertoire diversity, and the Gini coefficient was used to measure V-J evenness. A clonotype was considered public if more than one individual shared it. The raw public data were reprocessed by TCRdb itself: fastp quality trimming at Q25, MiXCR clonotype calling, in-frame beta chains only. Each entry merges the rows of one CDR3 protein and shows their most common DNA and genes. In this record, the V and J calls reflect TCRdb's handling and not the investigators' own analysis. For this sample the table gives about 540,000 distinct CDR3 sequences, of which about 13% were detected only once. The ten biggest clones cover approximately 9.3% of the sample.

This specimen's time point label, interpreted: newly diagnosed GD, antithyroid drugs for less than 3 months. For both TCR sequencing and RNA sequencing, RNA was extracted from PBMCs in TRIzol. The diagnosis of Graves' disease followed American Thyroid Association guidelines. Patients for the study were recruited at an endocrinology department in Xi'an, China. Each patient gave approximately 9 milliliters of peripheral blood, collected in an EDTA anticoagulant tube. Ficoll Paque Plus density gradient separation was used to isolate PBMCs, and no further T cell sorting was performed. An Agilent 2100 Bioanalyzer and agarose gel were used to check RNA quality, and a NanoDrop 2000 was used to measure RNA concentration. A further study also used this sample, focusing on T cells in Graves' hyperthyroidism and ophthalmopathy. Per the second study: Stable Graves' hyperthyroidism was defined as no progression to ophthalmopathy during 18 months of follow-up. Hyperthyroidism patients were newly diagnosed, had a disease duration of under 2 months, and were aged 18 to 65 years. Patients with uncontrolled infections, other autoimmune diseases, pregnancy or lactation were excluded. Clinical symptoms, serum thyroxine and TRAb, thyroid ultrasound, and orbital computed tomography formed the basis for the diagnoses. The TCR CDR3 was subjected to a first round of RT-PCR using the HTBI primer set and the Qiagen OneStep RT-PCR kit. Most expanded thyroid clonotypes (frequency above 0.001) were also detected in blood, suggesting blood repertoires may reflect thyroid immune responses. A 13 V-J signature model separated ophthalmopathy from stable hyperthyroidism, with about 90% sensitivity and 81.08% specificity in cross-validation and 80%/75% in testing. In validation, the model predicted progression to ophthalmopathy a median of 6.5 months before onset, with 65% to 71% sensitivity and about 72% specificity. TCR V-J signatures able to tell the groups apart were searched for in a discovery cohort of 90 to 100 patients, of whom roughly 42 had Graves' ophthalmopathy and 55 to 60 had stable Graves' hyperthyroidism. An independent validation cohort of fewer than 20 hyperthyroidism patients and more than 15 patients who later progressed to ophthalmopathy tested prospective prediction of ophthalmopathy. For training and testing, the 100 or so patients in the discovery cohort were randomly divided in a 7:3 ratio. In addition, the study compared T-cell repertoires in thyroid tissue and in blood from a handful of Graves' hyperthyroidism patients. Following sampling, methimazole starting at 30 mg daily was given to hyperthyroidism patients, and high-dose intravenous methylprednisolone was given to ophthalmopathy patients. A second multiplex PCR round built the libraries, followed by size selection and purification. Libraries were sequenced paired-end with 100 bp reads on an Illumina HiSeq2000. Raw data were processed with SOAPnuke, discarding reads with adapters, uncalled bases, mean Phred below 15, or no exact constant-primer or identifier match. COPE v1.2.5 was used to merge the high-quality paired reads, and each unique nucleotide sequence was defined as a clonotype. MiTCR v1.1 was used to align the clonotypes against IMGT TRBV, TRBD and TRBJ reference segments. Analysis was restricted to V-J combinations with a frequency above 0.0001, which covered roughly 99% of repertoires. A TCS score was defined as the ratio between F50 (clonal expansion) and ExV (chaos), using BLOSUM62-based TCRdist between CDR3 peptides within each V-J. Welch's t-statistics and random forest reduced approximately 520 V-J features to about 13, which were used in a naive Bayes classifier (R e1071). No statistical method was used to fix the sample size in advance, and group allocation was not hidden from the investigators. The paper reports TCR Vbeta CDR3 sequencing of some 140 peripheral blood samples: 43 ophthalmopathy, fewer than 85 hyperthyroidism and approximately 17 progressor patients.

The sequence was obtained from a man aged 25 to 40 with Graves disease. Donor details come from another sample of the same person, matched by shared clones. The chain is encoded by TRBV7-7 joined to TRBJ2-1; the D gene is not confidently resolved. The sample consisted of peripheral blood mononuclear cells (PBMCs), taken at new diagnosis, from a patient treated with antithyroid drugs. At the DNA level, the sequence is TGTGCCAGCTCCCCCGGACCGTTCTACAATGAGCAGTTCTTC. Translated, this gives CASSPGPFYNEQFF.